This is a list of T cell receptor beta chains from one sample in a study of cytomegalovirus exposure and HLA in healthy donors. Profiled with immunoSEQ multiplex PCR; TCRdb holds only in-frame clones, not every one. The data hold tens of thousands of clones, with around 76% observed a single time. Sequencing was performed on PBMCs. These receptors came from a male donor in good health and CMV-seropositive. Both conserved end residues are part of each CDR3. The order of the fields is clone size, J gene, V gene, D gene, CDR3 DNA, CDR3 protein. The D gene is left open where the match is weak. Expanded clones get a size class; other rows say once, few or many, or leave the size out.

>NA|TRBJ1-5|TRBV5-1|NA
TGCGCCAGCAGCAGACTGGGGGGGCCGGATCAGCCCCAGCATTTT
CASSRLGGPDQPQHF
>NA|TRBJ2-1|TRBV2|TRBD2
TGTGCCAGCAGTGATCCCGTAAAGCGGGAGGCTGGACATGAGCAGTTCTTC
CASSDPVKREAGHEQFF
>NA|TRBJ1-1|TRBV30|NA
TGTGCCTGGAGTGGCGGGGGACACACTGAAGCTTTCTTT
CAWSGGGHTEAFF
>NA|TRBJ2-3|TRBV9|NA
TGTGCCAGCAGCCCGGCCCGGGGGACAGATACGCAGTATTTT
CASSPARGTDTQYF
>once|TRBJ1-6|TRBV4-3|TRBD1
TGCGCCAGCAGCCAAGGTCGACAGGGCACCTATAATTCACCCCTCCACTTT
CASSQGRQGTYNSPLHF
>NA|TRBJ2-7|TRBV23-1|TRBD1
TGCGCCAGCAGTCAATCCCCCCGGGACAGGGCCAACGAGCAGTACTTC
CASSQSPRDRANEQYF
>NA|TRBJ2-3|TRBV7-9|NA
TGTGCCAGCAGCTCTTCAGAGCGGTACAACACAGATACGCAGTATTTT
CASSSSERYNTDTQYF
>NA|TRBJ2-7|TRBV4-1|TRBD2
TGCGCCAGCAGCCCGACTAGCGGAGTGACCTACGAGCAGTACTTC
CASSPTSGVTYEQYF
>NA|TRBJ2-1|TRBV5-4|TRBD2
TGTGCCAGCAGCTGGGACCTAGCGGGGGCCAATGGGCAGTTCTTC
CASSWDLAGANGQFF
>few|TRBJ1-5|TRBV6-1|TRBD1
TGTGCCAGCGCCGACAGGGATAATCAGCCCCAGCATTTT
CASADRDNQPQHF
>NA|TRBJ2-2|TRBV2|TRBD2
TGTGCCAGCAGACAACTAGCGAGCGGCACCGGGGAGCTGTTTTTT
CASRQLASGTGELFF
>NA|TRBJ1-4|TRBV19|NA
TGTGCCAGTAGTATGCAGGGGACAACTAATGAAAAACTGTTTTTT
CASSMQGTTNEKLFF
>NA|TRBJ2-7|TRBV7-2|TRBD1
TGTGCCAGCAGCCTCGGGACAGGTCAGGTTTACGAGCAGTACTTC
CASSLGTGQVYEQYF
>NA|TRBJ1-1|TRBV13|NA
TGTGCCAGCAGCCTACGGACTGAAGCTTTCTTT
CASSLRTEAFF
>NA|TRBJ2-3|TRBV7-9|NA
TGTGCCAGCAGCCCTGCCCGGGTTTTGGACACAGATACGCAGTATTTT
CASSPARVLDTDTQYF
>few|TRBJ1-2|TRBV2|NA
TGTGCCAGCAGTGAAAGGTCGGCAGGGGCTAACTATGGCTACACCTTC
CASSERSAGANYGYTF
>few|TRBJ1-5|TRBV2|NA
TGTGCCAGCAGGGAGAACAGGATTAGCAATCAGCCCCAGCATTTT
CASRENRISNQPQHF
>NA|TRBJ2-5|TRBV18|NA
TGTGCCAGCTCACCACCCACCGGAGAGACCCAGTACTTC
CASSPPTGETQYF
>NA|TRBJ2-7|TRBV6-5|TRBD1
TGTGCCAGCAGACCGGACAGGTCCTACGAGCAGTACTTC
CASRPDRSYEQYF
>NA|TRBJ2-3|TRBV5-1|TRBD1
TGCGCCAGCAGCTTGGACGCAGGGGGCAGCGCAGATACGCAGTATTTT
CASSLDAGGSADTQYF
>few|TRBJ1-1|TRBV29-1|TRBD1
TGCAGCGCCGGACAGGTGAACACTGAAGCTTTCTTT
CSAGQVNTEAFF
>NA|TRBJ2-1|TRBV5-1|TRBD2
TGCGCCAGCAGCACGGGACTAGCGGGAGTGGCGGTCAGGGATGAGCAGTTCTTC
CASSTGLAGVAVRDEQFF
>NA|TRBJ2-7|TRBV25-1|TRBD2
TGTGCCAGCAGTGGCCTCCCGGGACTAGCGGGATCGTACGAGCAGTACTTC
CASSGLPGLAGSYEQYF